The source of this T cell receptor (beta chain) is a study of cytomegalovirus exposure and HLA in healthy donors. The PCR contained 60 Vbeta and 13 Jbeta primers. Original analysis: A later analysis counted approximately 80 million unique TCR beta chains, around 12 million shared. TCRdb keeps only in-frame clones here, not all; method: immunoSEQ multiplex PCR. Clonal size and the V and J genes are those of that table, whereas D and trimming came from the DNA. The data hold about 140,000 clones, with roughly 70% observed a single time. Study-wide points: Only CMV serostatus was available as immune exposure information. A later analysis found most CMV-associated TCR beta chains apparently HLA-restricted.

As to this clone: Its antigen is unidentified.

Sequencing input: PBMCs. The source of this sequence is a woman aged 55 to 70 in good health and CMV-seropositive.

The CDR3 loop is CASSSGTGASGELFF. The CDR3 nucleotides read TGTGCCAGCAGCTCCGGGACAGGGGCTAGCGGGGAGCTGTTTTTT. The chain is built from TRBV6-5 and TRBJ2-2, with 10 bases aligning to TRBD1. V was pared by 6 bases and J by 7 bases, with 8 bases of the junction left unmatched. This CDR3 region has 15 residues. Per the germline V gene, CDR1 is MNHEY and CDR2 is SVGAGI.